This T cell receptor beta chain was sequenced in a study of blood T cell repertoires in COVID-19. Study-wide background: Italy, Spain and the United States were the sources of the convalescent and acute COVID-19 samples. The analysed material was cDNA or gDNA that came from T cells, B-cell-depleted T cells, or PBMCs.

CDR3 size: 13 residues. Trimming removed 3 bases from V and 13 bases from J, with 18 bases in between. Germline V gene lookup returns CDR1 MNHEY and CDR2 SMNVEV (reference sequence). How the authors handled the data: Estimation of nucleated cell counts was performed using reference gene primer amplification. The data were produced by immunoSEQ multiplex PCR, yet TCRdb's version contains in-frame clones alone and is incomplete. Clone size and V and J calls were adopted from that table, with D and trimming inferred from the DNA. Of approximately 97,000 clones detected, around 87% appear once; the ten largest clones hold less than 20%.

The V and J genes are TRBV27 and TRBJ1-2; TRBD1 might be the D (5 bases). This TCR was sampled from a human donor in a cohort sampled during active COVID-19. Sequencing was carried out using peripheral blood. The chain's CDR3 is CASSFPGLAPVTF. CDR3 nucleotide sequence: TGTGCCAGCAGTTTTCCGGGACTGGCCCCCGTCACCTTC.